This is a list of T cell receptor beta chains from one sample in a study of cytomegalovirus exposure and HLA in healthy donors. Clones were sequenced by immunoSEQ multiplex PCR, and TCRdb holds only the in-frame ones, with some missing. This sample carries tens of thousands of clones, 94% of them seen once, and the ten largest clones take approximately 1.5%. The sequencing input was PBMCs. These TCRs come from a young man in good health and CMV-seropositive. The CDR3 runs from the conserved cysteine through the conserved F or W.

J	V	CDR3
TRBJ2-3	TRBV4-1	CASSETSGLDTQYF
TRBJ2-7	TRBV5-4	CASSFSPRQRSSYEQYF
TRBJ2-7	TRBV28	CASSSAMDRDETVSYEQYF
TRBJ1-2	TRBV4-1	CASSPKDRDRNGYTF
TRBJ2-7	TRBV4-2	CASSQVGDRVNYEQYF
TRBJ2-7	TRBV21-1	CATGTSPSYEQYF
TRBJ2-7	TRBV11-1	CASSLGGLAVYEQYF
TRBJ2-3	TRBV6-4	CASSRTGWSDTQYF
TRBJ2-2	TRBV4-1	CASSQELSATGRAGELFF
TRBJ2-7	TRBV19	CASSFPGQGYEQYF
TRBJ2-7	TRBV27	CASKQGVRYEQYF
TRBJ1-1	TRBV19	CASSIGQGAFLTEAFF
TRBJ1-2	TRBV29-1	CSVPNETGNYGYTF
TRBJ1-1	TRBV18	CASSPPGQLLEAFF
TRBJ2-1	TRBV7-9	CASSLQDRDYNEQFF
TRBJ1-5	TRBV19	CASSQGTGSQPQHF
TRBJ2-3	TRBV7-9	CASSPWEGDTQYF
TRBJ1-2	TRBV13	CASTPPVNYGYTF
TRBJ2-2	TRBV5-3	CARRRQGDTGELFF
TRBJ2-1	TRBV6-1	CASSERSQGGAATTRGEQFF
TRBJ1-5	TRBV27	CASGANNQPQHF
TRBJ2-3	TRBV10-3	CAISESGAGGLSGTQYF
TRBJ2-1	TRBV5-4	CASSLDSTTYNEQFF
TRBJ2-5	TRBV6-5	CASRDRVVETQYF
TRBJ1-1	TRBV4-1	CASSHFAGNTEAFF
TRBJ1-2	TRBV6-5	CASSYSPLNYGYTF
TRBJ2-7	TRBV11-2	CASSLRGNYEQYF
TRBJ2-6	TRBV11-1	CASSLVRGYGANVLTF
TRBJ1-1	TRBV6-1	CASSSEGAPSTEAFF
TRBJ2-7	TRBV13	CASSVREKIYEQYF
TRBJ1-2	TRBV28	CASSTGQASGYGYTF
TRBJ2-5	TRBV25-1	CASSGDRTQETQYF
TRBJ2-1	TRBV5-1	CASSLYGGRADEQFF
TRBJ1-3	TRBV30	CAWSLRQWAGGPSSGNTIYF
TRBJ2-7	TRBV7-6	CASSQMGQGRNEQYF
TRBJ1-1	TRBV11-3	CASSLDGRGGTNEAFF
TRBJ2-3	TRBV18	CASSPPSAGTDTQYF
TRBJ2-7	TRBV27	CASTTSGRAYEQYF
TRBJ1-2	TRBV5-1	CASSFGGGDRGLYGYTF
TRBJ2-1	TRBV14	CASSQVRGIRYNEQFF